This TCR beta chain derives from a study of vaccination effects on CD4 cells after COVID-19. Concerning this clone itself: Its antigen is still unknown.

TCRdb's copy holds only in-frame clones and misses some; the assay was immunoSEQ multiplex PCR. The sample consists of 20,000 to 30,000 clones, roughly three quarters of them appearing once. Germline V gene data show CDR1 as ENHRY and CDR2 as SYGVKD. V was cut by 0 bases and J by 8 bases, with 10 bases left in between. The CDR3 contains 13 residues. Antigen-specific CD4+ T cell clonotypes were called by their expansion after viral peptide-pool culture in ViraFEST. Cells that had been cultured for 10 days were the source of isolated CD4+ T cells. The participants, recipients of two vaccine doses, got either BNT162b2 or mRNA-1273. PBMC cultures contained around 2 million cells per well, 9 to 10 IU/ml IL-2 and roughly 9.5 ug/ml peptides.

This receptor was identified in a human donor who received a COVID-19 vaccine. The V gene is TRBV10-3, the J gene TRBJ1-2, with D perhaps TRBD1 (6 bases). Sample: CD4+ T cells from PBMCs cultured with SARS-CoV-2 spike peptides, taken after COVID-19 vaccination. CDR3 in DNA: TGTGCCATCAGTGAGTCTGAGGGGGAAGGCTACACCTTC. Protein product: CAISESEGEGYTF.